The 18 T cell receptor beta chains listed next were all sequenced from one sample in a study of T-cell reconstitution after alpha-beta-depleted transplantation in children (dated by TCRdb to 2016 to 2017). Receptor amplification or capture employed PCR. Instrument used: Illumina HiSeq 2500. TCR library preparation used molecular barcoding, with unique molecular identifiers applied to normalize quantification of the TCRbeta repertoire. In-frame beta chains were kept once TCRdb had trimmed the public reads at Q25 with fastp and called clones with MiXCR. Entries that share a CDR3 protein sequence are merged under the most common genes and DNA. The sample table records about 130,000 distinct CDR3 sequences; about a tenth of these occur just once. 24% of the sample is in the top ten clones. This specimen's treatment or condition label, interpreted: allogeneic hematopoietic cell transplantation with graft depleted of TCRalphabeta T cells and CD19 B cells.

The specimen was PBMCs, mostly from graft donor cells, collected 180 days after TCRalphabeta/CD19-depleted stem cell transplant. Source of these receptors: a girl under three years old who had a stem cell transplant for combined immunodeficiency, so the T cells may come from the graft donor.

This clonotype was counted between two and nine times. V is TRBV7-9 and J is TRBJ2-7; the D gene is possibly TRBD2 (5 bases). The CDR3 runs to 12 residues. CDR1 and CDR2 from the germline V gene are SEHNR and FQNEAQ (reference sequence). V was trimmed by 2 bases and J by 6 bases, leaving 8 bases between them. In nucleotides, the CDR3 is TGTGCCAGCAGCTTATGGAGCGGCGAGCAGTACTTC. Protein sequence: CASSLWSGEQYF.

This clonotype was picked up a small number of times. CDR3 region: CASSQVDRVATNGELFF. Here the CDR3 DNA reads TGTGCCAGCAGCCAAGTGGACAGGGTGGCGACAAACGGGGAGCTGTTTTTT. The gene calls are TRBV3-1 and TRBJ2-2, with TRBD1 identical over 8 bases. V gave up 1 base and J gave up 7 bases; unmatched junction bases: 11. Germline assignment: CDR1 LGHDT and CDR2 YNNKEL (reference sequence). This CDR3 has 17 residues.

This chain uses TRBV5-1 with TRBJ2-5, with TRBD2 matching over 8 bases. The CDR3 is made up of 16 amino acids. The germline V gene has CDR1 SGHRS and CDR2 YFSETQ. The V and J ends lost 0 bases and 2 bases, in that order; junction bases with no gene match: 6. In nucleotides, the CDR3 is TGCGCCAGCAGCTTGGCCCCGGGACTAGGACAAGAGACCCAGTACTTC. Translated, it gives CASSLAPGLGQETQYF.

The chain recombines TRBV20-1 with TRBJ2-1; no clear D. Germline CDR1 is DFQATT and CDR2 is SNEGSKA (reference sequence). Deletions cut 3 bases from V and 3 bases from J, with 15 bases between. This CDR3 is 15 amino acids long. The CDR3 sequence is CSARAVLWGYNEQFF. The DNA for the CDR3 is TGCAGTGCTAGGGCGGTCCTATGGGGCTACAATGAGCAGTTCTTC.

A few counts support this clonotype. V usage is TRBV12-3 or TRBV12-4 and J usage is TRBJ2-7, with D possibly TRBD1 on 5 matching bases. With 3 bases removed from V and 0 bases from J, the gap between germline ends came to 12 bases. The CDR3 length is 15 residues. The CDR3 DNA is TGTGCCAGCAGTTTCTCCAGGGATAGCTCCTACGAGCAGTACTTC. It translates to CASSFSRDSSYEQYF.

This sequence joins TRBV11-2 and TRBJ1-3; D is uncertain. Germline V gene sequence: CDR1 SGHAT, CDR2 FQNNGV. V was pared by 5 bases and J by 4 bases, with 9 bases between. The CDR3 extends over 13 amino acids. Here the CDR3 reads CASSPGWGNTIYF. The CDR3 DNA follows: TGTGCCAGCAGCCCAGGTTGGGGAAACACCATATATTTT. The full variable domain, its missing parts supplied by reference TRBV11-2 and TRBJ1-3, is EAGVAQSPRYKIIEKRQSVAFWCNPISGHATLYWYQQILGQGPKLLIQFQNNGVVDDSQLPKDRFSAERLKGVDSTLKIQPAKLEDSAVYLCASSPGWGNTIYFGEGSWLTVV.

J is TRBJ2-1 and V is TRBV10-2, with 9 bases aligning to TRBD1. J lost 10 bases, V lost 4 bases, and 11 bases had no gene match. Germline loops: CDR1 WSHSY, CDR2 SAAADI. This CDR3 spans 15 amino acids. The CDR3 here is CASSAPGQGGIEQFF. DNA of the CDR3: TGCGCCAGCAGTGCCCCGGGACAGGGCGGGATCGAGCAGTTCTTC.

This clonotype was recorded many times. The rearrangement links TRBV20-1 to TRBJ2-2; D possibly corresponds to TRBD1 (6 bases). Deletions cut 3 bases from V and 2 bases from J, with 16 bases between. CDR1 is DFQATT, CDR2 SNEGSKA, per germline (reference sequence). The CDR3 consists of 16 residues. CDR3 sequence reads: CSARRSGQLNTGELFF. The DNA of the CDR3 is TGCAGTGCTAGGCGGTCTGGACAGCTAAACACCGGGGAGCTGTTTTTT.

This clonotype has ten or more counts. The chain is built from TRBV29-1 and TRBJ2-1; 9 nucleotides line up with TRBD1. Trimming cost V 6 bases and J 8 bases; bases outside gene matches: 11. This CDR3 contains 14 residues. Germline V gives CDR1 SQVTM, CDR2 ANQGSEA. In DNA form, the CDR3 reads TGCAGCGTGAGAGAACAGGGGGCAATCTATGAGCAGTTCTTC. It yields the protein CSVREQGAIYEQFF.

This clonotype showed up just a few times. This chain links TRBV7-2 with TRBJ2-3, with 11 bases fitting TRBD2. This CDR3 is 17 amino acids long. With V trimmed by 3 bases and J by 4 bases, 9 bases remained unmatched. The germline CDR1 and CDR2 sequences are SGHTA and FQGNSA. CDR3 amino acids: CASSFSIYSGGADTQYF. The DNA for the CDR3 is TGTGCCAGCAGCTTTTCCATCTATAGCGGGGGGGCAGATACGCAGTATTTT.

This clonotype was found a few times. The chain couples TRBV5-1 to TRBJ2-7; 8 bases are a match to TRBD2. J lost 7 bases, V lost 0 bases, and 6 bases had no gene match. Germline CDR1 reads SGHRS; CDR2 reads YFSETQ. The CDR3 is 14 amino acids. The DNA of the CDR3 is TGCGCCAGCAGCTTGGGGGGACTAGGAACGGAGCAGTACTTC. Translating it yields CASSLGGLGTEQYF.

The sample holds a few counts of this clonotype. The rearrangement links TRBV18 to TRBJ2-5; TRBD1 matches at 7 bases. Germline V CDR1 and CDR2: KGHSH, LQKENI. With 2 bases clipped from V and 4 bases from J, the junction kept 7 bases outside the gene matches. This CDR3 comprises 15 residues. The CDR3 DNA sequence: TGTGCCAGCTCACCATCGAGGGGGCTATCAGAGACCCAGTACTTC. This sequence encodes CASSPSRGLSETQYF.

At least ten counts were recorded for this clonotype. This sequence joins TRBV29-1 and TRBJ2-3; either TRBD1 or TRBD2 may fit D (5 bases each). Germline loops: CDR1 SQVTM, CDR2 ANQGSEA. The CDR3 has 16 amino acids. Trimming removed 0 bases at V and 3 bases at J, with 16 bases between. CDR3 sequence reads: CSVEDRRGRVTDTQYF. The CDR3 DNA reads TGCAGCGTTGAAGATCGACGGGGACGGGTTACAGATACGCAGTATTTT.

This clonotype has more than one count but fewer than ten. The V call is TRBV5-1, the J call TRBJ2-7; 7 nucleotides agree with TRBD2. Trimming cost V 4 bases and J 3 bases; bases outside gene matches: 10. The length of the CDR3 is 15 residues. Germline CDR1 SGHRS, CDR2 YFSETQ. The CDR3 reads CASSNFGGYYYEQYF. In DNA form, the CDR3 reads TGCGCCAGCAGCAACTTCGGGGGGTACTACTACGAGCAGTACTTC. Looking up the rest from reference TRBV5-1 and TRBJ2-7 gives the full variable domain: KAGVTQTPRYLIKTRGQQVTLSCSPISGHRSVSWYQQTPGQGLQFLFEYFSETQRNKGNFPGRFSGRQFSNSRSEMNVSTLELGDSALYLCASSNFGGYYYEQYFGPGTRLTVT.

A few counts support this clonotype. The J gene is TRBJ1-5, the V gene TRBV7-8; 7 nucleotides line up with TRBD1. Germline V gene lookup returns CDR1 SGHVS and CDR2 FQNEAQ. With V trimmed by 5 bases and J by 7 bases, 8 bases remained unmatched. This CDR3 has 14 amino acids. The CDR3 sequence is CASSRRQGGQPQHF. In DNA form, the CDR3 reads TGTGCCAGCAGCCGAAGACAGGGCGGCCAGCCCCAGCATTTT. Variable domain in full (rest from reference TRBV7-8 and TRBJ1-5): GAGVSQSPRYKVAKRGQDVALRCDPISGHVSLFWYQQALGQGPEFLTYFQNEAQLDKSGLPSDRFFAERPEGSVSTLKIQRTQQEDSAVYLCASSRRQGGQPQHFGDGTRLSIL.

V gene TRBV20-1 combines with J gene TRBJ1-1; D is perhaps TRBD1 (5 bases). Between the trimmed V and J ends, which lost 1 base and 11 bases, there was a span of 14 bases. Germline CDR1 and CDR2: DFQATT and SNEGSKA (reference sequence). This CDR3 region has 12 residues. For the CDR3, the DNA is TGCAGTGCTAGAGTGCGAGCTGAGGGGGCTTTCTTT. This codes for CSARVRAEGAFF.

The chain joins TRBV6-5 to TRBJ2-7; no firm D call. This CDR3 spans 15 amino acids. V shed 2 bases and J shed 3 bases, with 14 bases lying between them. Germline V gene data show CDR1 as MNHEY and CDR2 as SVGAGI. The CDR3 loop reads CASSYTASLFYEQYF. The CDR3 DNA reads TGTGCCAGCAGTTACACAGCCTCACTCTTCTACGAGCAGTACTTC.

The sample holds a few counts of this clonotype. The V call is TRBV6-5, the J call TRBJ2-7, with TRBD2 identical over 9 bases. CDR1 is MNHEY, CDR2 SVGAGI, per germline. CDR3 length: 16 residues. Trimming took 0 bases from V and 0 from J; bases not matched to a gene: 3. The CDR3, as DNA: TGTGCCAGCAGTTACTCGGCGCGGGGGGGCTCCTACGAGCAGTACTTC. Translation: CASSYSARGGSYEQYF.